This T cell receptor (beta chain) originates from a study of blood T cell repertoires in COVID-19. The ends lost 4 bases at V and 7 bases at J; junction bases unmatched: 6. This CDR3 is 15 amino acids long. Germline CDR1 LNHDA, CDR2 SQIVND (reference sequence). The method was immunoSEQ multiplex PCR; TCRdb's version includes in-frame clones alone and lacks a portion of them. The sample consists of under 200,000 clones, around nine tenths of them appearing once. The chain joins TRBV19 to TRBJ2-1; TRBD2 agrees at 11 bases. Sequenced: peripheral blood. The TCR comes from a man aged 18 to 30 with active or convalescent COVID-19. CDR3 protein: CASSTLAGAVNEQFF. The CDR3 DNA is TGTGCCAGTAGTACACTAGCGGGGGCCGTAAATGAGCAGTTCTTC.